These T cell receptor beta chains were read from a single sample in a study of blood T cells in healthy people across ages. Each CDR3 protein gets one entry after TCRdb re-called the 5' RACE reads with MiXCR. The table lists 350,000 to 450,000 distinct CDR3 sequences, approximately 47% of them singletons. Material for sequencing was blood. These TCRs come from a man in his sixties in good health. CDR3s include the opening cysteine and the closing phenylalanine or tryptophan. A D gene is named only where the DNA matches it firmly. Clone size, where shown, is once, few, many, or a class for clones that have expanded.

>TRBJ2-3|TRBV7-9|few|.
TGTGCCAGCAGCCTCCCATTACCGCTCAGCACAGATACGCAGTATTTT
CASSLPLPLSTDTQYF
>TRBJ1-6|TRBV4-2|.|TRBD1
TGTGCCAGCAGCCAAGATTTGGGACAGGGGGCTTCACCCCTCCACTTT
CASSQDLGQGASPLHF
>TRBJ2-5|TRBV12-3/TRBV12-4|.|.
TGTGCCAGCAGTCCGGTCCCACAGGGGAGGGAGACCCAGTACTTC
CASSPVPQGRETQYF
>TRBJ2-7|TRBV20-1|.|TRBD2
TGCAGTGCTAGACGGCCTAGCGGGGGCTCCTCCTACGAGCAGTACTTC
CSARRPSGGSSYEQYF
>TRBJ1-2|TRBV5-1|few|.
TGCGCCAGCAGCTTGAGCGGGTCGACTAACTATGGCTACACCTTC
CASSLSGSTNYGYTF
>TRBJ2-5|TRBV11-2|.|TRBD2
TGTGCCAGCACCCTCGGGGTGGCGGGGGGCCAAGAGACCCAGTACTTC
CASTLGVAGGQETQYF
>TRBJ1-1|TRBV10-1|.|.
TGCGCCAGCAGTAACCCGGGGGTGAACACTGAAGCTTTCTTT
CASSNPGVNTEAFF
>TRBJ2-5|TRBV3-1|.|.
TGTGCCAGCAGCCACGGGACCCAGTACTTC
CASSHGTQYF
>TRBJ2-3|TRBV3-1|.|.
TGTGCCAGCAGCCAGTTTGGGGGGGGGCGTACAGATACGCAGTATTTT
CASSQFGGGRTDTQYF
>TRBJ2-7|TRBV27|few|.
TGTGCCAGCAGTTTACTCCCCGGGACTCCAGGGTACGAGCAGTACTTC
CASSLLPGTPGYEQYF
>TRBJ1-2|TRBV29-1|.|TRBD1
TGCAGCGTTGTCACAGGGGGCTCTGGCTATGGCTACACCTTC
CSVVTGGSGYGYTF
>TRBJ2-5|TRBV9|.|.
TGTGCCAGCAGCGTAAGGGCCCTTAGGGAAGAGACCCAGTACTTC
CASSVRALREETQYF
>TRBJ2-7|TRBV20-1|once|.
TGCAGTGCTAGAGATGCCTTCCACTACGAGCAGTACTTC
CSARDAFHYEQYF
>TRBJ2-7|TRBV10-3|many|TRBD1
TGTGCCGCATCTCCGGGACAGGGCCTCGAGCAGTACTTC
CAASPGQGLEQYF
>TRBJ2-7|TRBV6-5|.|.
TGTGCCAGCAGGGGCTTACAGGGTGGTTCCTACGAGCAGTACTTC
CASRGLQGGSYEQYF
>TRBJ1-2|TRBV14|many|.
TGTGCCAGCAGCCAAGGTCGGCTCCGGTATGGCTACACCTTC
CASSQGRLRYGYTF
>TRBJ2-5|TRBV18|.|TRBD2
TGTGCCAGCTCACCTACCAAAACCCGACTAGCGGGGGGGAAAGAGACCCAGTACTTC
CASSPTKTRLAGGKETQYF
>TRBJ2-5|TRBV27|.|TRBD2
TGTGCCAGCAGTTTATCGGGACTAGCGTCCCAAGAGACCCAGTACTTC
CASSLSGLASQETQYF
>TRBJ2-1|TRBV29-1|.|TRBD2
TGCAGCGCCGCGGGGACTAGCTACAATGAGCAGTTCTTC
CSAAGTSYNEQFF
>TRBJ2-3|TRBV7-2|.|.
TGTGCCAGCGGCCCGACCATAGGGGGCACAGATACGCAGTATTTT
CASGPTIGGTDTQYF
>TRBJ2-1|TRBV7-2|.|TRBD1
TGTGCCAGCAGCTTAGTCAGGGGGGAGCAGTTCTTC
CASSLVRGEQFF
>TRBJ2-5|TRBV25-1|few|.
TGTGCCAGCAGTGATCCAGGGAGAGAGACCCAGTACTTC
CASSDPGRETQYF
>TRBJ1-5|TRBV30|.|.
TGTGCCTGGTCGGCCGCTAGCAATCAGCCCCAGCATTTT
CAWSAASNQPQHF
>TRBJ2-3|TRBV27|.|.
TGTGCCAGCAGTTTATTTTTTGCAGATACGCAGTATTTT
CASSLFFADTQYF
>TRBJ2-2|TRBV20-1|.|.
TGCAGTGCTAGAGAAACAGGAGAGAACACCGGGGAGCTGTTTTTT
CSARETGENTGELFF
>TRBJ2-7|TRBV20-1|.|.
TGCAGTGTCAAGATGGGGGCAGGGGAATCCTACGAGCAGTACTTC
CSVKMGAGESYEQYF
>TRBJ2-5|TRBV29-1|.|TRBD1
TGCAGCGTTTCTGGGACAGGGGGAAATAAAGAGACCCAGTACTTC
CSVSGTGGNKETQYF
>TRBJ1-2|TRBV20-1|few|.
TGCAGTGCTAGAGATCGGGTCCGTCAGGGCTATGGCTACACCTTC
CSARDRVRQGYGYTF
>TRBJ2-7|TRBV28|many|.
TGTGCCAGCAGTGAAACCTACGAGCAGTACTTC
CASSETYEQYF